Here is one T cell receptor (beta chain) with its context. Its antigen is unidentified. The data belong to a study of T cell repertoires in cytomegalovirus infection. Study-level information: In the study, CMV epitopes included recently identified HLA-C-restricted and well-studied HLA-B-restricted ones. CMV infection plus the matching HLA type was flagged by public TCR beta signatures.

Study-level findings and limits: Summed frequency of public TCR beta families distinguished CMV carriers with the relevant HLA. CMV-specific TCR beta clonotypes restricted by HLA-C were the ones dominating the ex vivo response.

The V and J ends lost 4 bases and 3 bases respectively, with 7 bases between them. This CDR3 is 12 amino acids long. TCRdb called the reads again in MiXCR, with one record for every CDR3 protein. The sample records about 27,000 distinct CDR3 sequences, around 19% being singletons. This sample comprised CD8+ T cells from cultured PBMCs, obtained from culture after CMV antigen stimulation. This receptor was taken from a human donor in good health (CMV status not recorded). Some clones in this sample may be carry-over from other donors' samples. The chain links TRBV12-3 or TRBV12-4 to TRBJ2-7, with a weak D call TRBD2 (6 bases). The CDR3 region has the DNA TGTGCCAGCAGTTCGACTAGCTACGAGCAGTACTTC. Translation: CASSSTSYEQYF.